Below, 18 T cell receptor beta chains from the same sample are listed, as sequenced in a study of blood T cell repertoires in COVID-19. The assay was immunoSEQ multiplex PCR, and TCRdb's table has in-frame clones only and misses some. The sample consists of tens of thousands of clones, around 89% of them appearing once. Sequenced: peripheral blood. The source is a woman between 55 and 75 years old with acute or convalescent COVID-19.

The V call is TRBV7-9, the J call TRBJ2-5, with D possibly TRBD2 on 5 matching bases. Per the germline V gene, CDR1 is SEHNR and CDR2 is FQNEAQ (reference sequence). CDR3 length equals 15 residues. Trimming left V 1 base short and J 8 bases short, with 17 bases between. This chain's CDR3 is CASSLVDGGRNTQYF. CDR3 nucleotides: TGTGCCAGCAGCTTAGTGGATGGAGGAAGGAACACCCAGTACTTC.

This rearrangement joins TRBV3-1 (or the pseudogene TRBV3-2) to TRBJ1-3; D unclear. V gave up 1 base and J gave up 0 bases, with 13 bases separating them. The CDR3 totals 17 residues. Per germline, CDR1 LGHDT and CDR2 YNNKEL (reference sequence). The CDR3 loop reads CASSQAPRLLSGNTIYF. The CDR3 DNA reads as TGTGCCAGCAGCCAAGCCCCGAGGCTCCTCTCTGGAAACACCATATATTTT.

V and J are TRBV29-1 and TRBJ1-5, with TRBD1 identical over 10 bases. Germline V gives CDR1 SQVTM, CDR2 ANQGSEA. This CDR3 spans 13 amino acids. V was pared by 6 bases and J by 7 bases, with 6 bases of the junction left unmatched. The CDR3 sequence is CSVLDRGDQPQHF. The DNA for the CDR3 is TGCAGCGTCTTGGACAGGGGGGACCAGCCCCAGCATTTT.

There are a few counts of this clone. The chain links TRBV5-1 to TRBJ1-4; 9 bases are shared with TRBD1. This CDR3 has 15 amino acids. The ends lost 3 bases at V and 7 bases at J; junction bases unmatched: 7. Germline V gene sequence: CDR1 SGHRS, CDR2 YFSETQ. The CDR3 protein is CASSYQGQGGEKLFF. The CDR3 coding sequence is TGCGCCAGCAGCTACCAGGGACAGGGAGGTGAAAAACTGTTTTTT.

The chain combines TRBV9 with TRBJ2-1; 8 bases align to TRBD2. After removal of 3 bases from V and 5 bases from J, the junction contained 4 bases not matched to a gene. The CDR3 length is 14 residues. The V gene's germline CDR1 is SGDLS and CDR2 YYNGEE. The CDR3 reads CASSASGWNNEQFF. In DNA form, the CDR3 reads TGTGCCAGCAGCGCTAGCGGGTGGAACAATGAGCAGTTCTTC.

In this sample, this clone turned up once. V usage is TRBV6-5 and J usage is TRBJ2-2; TRBD1 might be the D (5 bases). The germline V gene encodes CDR1 MNHEY and CDR2 SVGAGI. The CDR3 has 14 residues. Trimming cost V 10 bases and J 1 base, with 13 bases left between them. For the CDR3, the DNA is TGTGCCACCAAACCCACAGGGAACACCGGGGAGCTGTTTTTT. This sequence encodes CATKPTGNTGELFF.

CDR3 DNA sequence: TGTGCCAGCAGCCCGGACAGGGGGCATAAGAGCAATCAGCCCCAGCATTTT. Amino acid sequence: CASSPDRGHKSNQPQHF. The genes are TRBV27 and TRBJ1-5, with 11 positions matching TRBD1. CDR3 length equals 17 residues. Germline CDR1 reads MNHEY; CDR2 reads SMNVEV (reference sequence). The V segment lost 6 bases and the J segment 1 base; nucleotides outside the gene matches: 8.

J is TRBJ1-2 and V is TRBV28, with no clear D. The CDR3 is 16 amino acids. The V end lost 5 bases, the J end lost 1 base, and 17 bases lay between the germline ends. Germline loops: CDR1 MDHEN, CDR2 SYDVKM. The CDR3 protein is CASSRIGSDFNYGYTF. DNA of the CDR3: TGTGCCAGCAGTCGCATTGGGTCGGACTTTAACTATGGCTACACCTTC.

The J gene is TRBJ1-2, the V gene TRBV3-1 (or the pseudogene TRBV3-2); TRBD1 is a possible D gene (6 bases). The CDR3 has 17 amino acids. The germline V gene has CDR1 LGHDT and CDR2 YNNKEL (reference sequence). The germline V and J ends were trimmed by 1 base and 1 base, with 16 bases remaining between them. The CDR3: CASSQGTGTRSNYGYTF. The CDR3, as DNA: TGTGCCAGCAGCCAAGGGACCGGGACACGGAGTAACTATGGCTACACCTTC.

The chain recombines TRBV5-5 with TRBJ2-5; 9 bases map to TRBD1. V lost 2 bases, J lost 2 bases, and 7 bases stayed unmatched. Germline V CDR1 and CDR2: SGHKS, YYEKEE (reference sequence). The CDR3 totals 16 residues. The CDR3 reads CASSFRPDRGQETQYF. In DNA form, the CDR3 reads TGTGCCAGCAGCTTCCGACCTGACAGGGGGCAAGAGACCCAGTACTTC. Looking up the rest from reference TRBV5-5 and TRBJ2-5 gives the full variable domain: DAGVTQSPTHLIKTRGQQVTLRCSPISGHKSVSWYQQVLGQGPQFIFQYYEKEERGRGNFPDRFSARQFPNYSSELNVNALLLGDSALYLCASSFRPDRGQETQYFGPGTRLLVL.

J is TRBJ1-2 and V is TRBV6-5, with unresolved D. The CDR3 runs to 15 residues. The V gene's germline CDR1 is MNHEY and CDR2 SVGAGI. V was trimmed by 5 bases and J by 2 bases, leaving 15 bases between them. The CDR3 DNA reads TGTGCCAGCAGTACAAGACGGGGAGCCAACTATGGCTACACCTTC. Residues: CASSTRRGANYGYTF.

The rearrangement uses TRBV11-2 and TRBJ2-2, with 9 bases matching TRBD2. V lost 5 bases and J lost 0; bases outside the gene matches: 13. Germline loops: CDR1 SGHAT, CDR2 FQNNGV. The CDR3 is 19 amino acids. The CDR3 DNA follows: TGTGCCAGCAGCCGATCTCCGGGACTAGCCCACGCGAACACCGGGGAGCTGTTTTTT. Its translation is CASSRSPGLAHANTGELFF. The full variable domain, completed using reference TRBV11-2 and TRBJ2-2, is EAGVAQSPRYKIIEKRQSVAFWCNPISGHATLYWYQQILGQGPKLLIQFQNNGVVDDSQLPKDRFSAERLKGVDSTLKIQPAKLEDSAVYLCASSRSPGLAHANTGELFFGEGSRLTVL.

The chain joins TRBV18 to TRBJ2-6, with D unclear. Germline CDR1 KGHSH, CDR2 LQKENI. The V end was cut by 3 bases, the J end by 1 base, with 10 bases between. The CDR3 runs to 16 residues. Here the CDR3 reads CASSPLSPSGANVLTF. CDR3 sequence (DNA): TGTGCCAGCTCACCCCTCTCTCCTTCTGGGGCCAACGTCCTGACTTTC.

V gene TRBV7-2 combines with J gene TRBJ2-5; the match to TRBD1 covers 7 bases. Losses at the gene ends were 1 base for V and 3 bases for J; bases not matched to a gene: 2. The CDR3 is 14 residues long. CDR1 SGHTA and CDR2 FQGNSA come from the germline V gene. CDR3 amino acids: CASSLDDREETQYF. CDR3 bases: TGTGCCAGCAGCTTAGACGACAGGGAAGAGACCCAGTACTTC.

V gene TRBV18 combines with J gene TRBJ2-4; 15 bases are a match to TRBD2. The V gene end was trimmed by 1 base and the J gene end by 1 base; junction bases not matched to a gene: 11. Germline V gene lookup returns CDR1 KGHSH and CDR2 LQKENI. There are 21 residues in the CDR3. CDR3 DNA sequence: TGTGCCAGCTCACCACTCGTCCGGACTAGCGGGAGGGCCACGGCCAAAAACATTCAGTACTTC. Residues: CASSPLVRTSGRATAKNIQYF.

The chain is built from TRBV4-1 and TRBJ1-4; D is undetermined. The germline gives CDR1 MGHRA, CDR2 YSYEKL. This CDR3 contains 15 residues. Trimming took 4 bases from V and 0 from J, leaving 9 bases between them. The CDR3 reads CASSPTLTTNEKLFF. In DNA form, the CDR3 reads TGCGCCAGCAGCCCAACCCTAACAACTAATGAAAAACTGTTTTTT.

The sample holds one count of this clone. The chain carries TRBV7-2 and TRBJ2-3; TRBD2 is a possible D gene (6 bases). Trimming pared 1 base from V and 3 bases from J, leaving 8 bases between. The CDR3 sequence is 14 residues long. Germline-derived CDR1 and CDR2 are SGHTA and FQGNSA. CDR3 amino acids: CASSLERATDTQYF. For the CDR3, the DNA is TGTGCCAGCAGCTTAGAGCGGGCGACAGATACGCAGTATTTT.

This chain connects TRBV20-1 to TRBJ1-1; 7 bases agree with TRBD1. The ends lost 4 bases at V and 11 bases at J; junction bases unmatched: 7. This CDR3 has 11 residues. CDR1 DFQATT and CDR2 SNEGSKA come from the germline V gene (reference sequence). DNA for the CDR3: TGCAGTGCTATCAGACAGGGTGGCGCTTTCTTT. This codes for CSAIRQGGAFF.